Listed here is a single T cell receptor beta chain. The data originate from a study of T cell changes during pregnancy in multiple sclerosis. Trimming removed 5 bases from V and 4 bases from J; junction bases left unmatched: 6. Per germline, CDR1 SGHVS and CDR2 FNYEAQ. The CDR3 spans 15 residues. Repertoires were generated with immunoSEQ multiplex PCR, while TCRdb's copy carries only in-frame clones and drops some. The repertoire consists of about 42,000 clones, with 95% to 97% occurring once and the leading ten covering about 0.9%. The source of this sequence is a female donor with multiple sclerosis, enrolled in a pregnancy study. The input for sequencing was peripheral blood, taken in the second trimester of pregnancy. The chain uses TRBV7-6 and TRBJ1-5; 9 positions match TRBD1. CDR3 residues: CASSRGTGNNQPQHF. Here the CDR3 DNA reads TGTGCCAGCAGCCGAGGGACAGGGAATAATCAGCCCCAGCATTTT. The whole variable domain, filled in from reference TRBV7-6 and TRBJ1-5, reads GAGVSQSPRYKVTKRGQDVALRCDPISGHVSLYWYRQALGQGPEFLTYFNYEAQQDKSGLPNDRFSAERPEGSISTLTIQRTEQRDSAMYRCASSRGTGNNQPQHFGDGTRLSIL.